The subject of this entry is one T cell receptor beta chain. This clonotype was found many times. The antigen it recognizes is unknown. No much larger clone exists at a distance of one base, and base qualities are not known. The time point label for this specimen denotes: day 60 (about 2 months) after transplantation. What this sample's treatment or condition label stands for: allogeneic hematopoietic cell transplantation with graft depleted of TCRalphabeta T cells and CD19 B cells. Transplant recipients were children who received TCRalphabeta/CD19-depleted allogeneic hematopoietic cell grafts. Libraries were prepared through PCR. The sample was run on an Illumina HiSeq 2500. To normalize quantification of the TCRbeta repertoire, the TCR libraries were built with molecular barcoding that relied on unique molecular identifiers. Starting from the raw public reads, TCRdb applied fastp trimming at Q25, assembled clones with MiXCR and retained in-frame beta chains. Rows are unified per CDR3 protein, each entry keeping the most common DNA and genes. The sample yields 40,000 to 60,000 distinct CDR3 sequences; about 9% were counted once. About 26% of the sample goes to the ten largest clones.

This record comes from a study of T-cell reconstitution after alpha-beta-depleted transplantation in children listed by TCRdb under 2016. For context, the study as a whole: T-cell immune reconstitution after TCRalphabeta/CD19-depleted allogeneic hematopoietic cell transplantation in children was quantitatively tracked in the study by means of TCR repertoire profiling. Study-wide findings and limitations: Over the following months the frequencies of hyperexpanded clones went down, and after one year T-cell counts and TCRbeta diversity were mostly credited to newly produced T cells. The apparently early recovery of alphabetaT-cell counts about two months after transplant reportedly depended on only several hundred rapidly expanded clones that came from non-depleted graft cells. In some patients, the high TCRbeta diversity seen at day 60 was put down to recipient T cells and intrathymic progenitors that had survived conditioning.

CDR1 and CDR2, per the germline V gene, are SGHRS and YFSETQ. The CDR3 goes from the cysteine to the phenylalanine over 20 residues. Only the CDR3 part of the read is kept: 60 bases, read in frame from the first base. Trimming takes 1 base from V and 6 bases from J, and the germline ends sit 29 bases apart. This sequence originates from a male patient between 2 and 9 years old who had a stem cell transplant for chronic granulomatous disease, so the T cells may come from the graft donor. The sequences come from PBMCs, mostly from graft donor cells, collected 60 days after TCRalphabeta/CD19-depleted stem cell transplant. The chain couples TRBV5-1 to TRBJ2-1; the D call is possibly TRBD1 or TRBD2, each sharing 5 bases. The DNA sequence reads TGCGCCAGCAGCTTGAAAGACCGGGACCCTAAAACAACCACCTTCAATGAGCAGTTCTTC. Its translation is CASSLKDRDPKTTTFNEQFF.